Presented here are 3 T cell receptor beta chains from one specimen sequenced in a study of T cell responses to AZD1222 COVID-19 vaccine. The protocol was immunoSEQ multiplex PCR, while the TCRdb copy is restricted to in-frame clones and leaves out a portion. In the table there are around 87,000 clones, 85% to 90% of which are singletons. This specimen was peripheral blood, taken 28 days after the second AZD1222 dose. These receptors all stem from an adult who received the AZD1222 COVID-19 vaccine.

The rearrangement links TRBV3-1 (or the pseudogene TRBV3-2) to TRBJ2-5; 11 bases match TRBD2. The V gene end was trimmed by 1 base and the J gene end by 4 bases; junction bases not matched to a gene: 8. In germline, CDR1 is LGHDT, CDR2 YNNKEL (reference sequence). This CDR3 is 17 amino acids long. The CDR3 DNA reads as TGTGCCAGCAGCCAAGGCAGGAGTAGCGGGGGGGTAGAGACCCAGTACTTC. It specifies CASSQGRSSGGVETQYF.

This clone was seen more than once but under ten times. The chain combines TRBV19 with TRBJ2-3; D is perhaps TRBD1 or TRBD2 (5 bases each). Germline V gives CDR1 LNHDA, CDR2 SQIVND (reference sequence). V was shortened by 3 bases and J by 2 bases, with 15 bases between the two germline ends. The CDR3 loop spans 16 amino acids. CDR3 DNA: TGTGCCAGTAGTATCGGGGCAGGGTCTTACACAGATACGCAGTATTTT. Encoded protein: CASSIGAGSYTDTQYF. Full variable domain (remainder filled in from reference TRBV19 and TRBJ2-3): DGGITQSPKYLFRKEGQNVTLSCEQNLNHDAMYWYRQDPGQGLRLIYYSQIVNDFQKGDIAEGYSVSREKKESFPLTVTSAQKNPTAFYLCASSIGAGSYTDTQYFGPGTRLTVL.

V and J are TRBV18 and TRBJ2-7; tentative D call: TRBD2 (6 bases). This CDR3 has 16 amino acids. V shed 2 bases and J shed 2 bases, with 16 bases lying between them. Germline V gene lookup returns CDR1 KGHSH and CDR2 LQKENI. The CDR3 sequence is CASSPLPGDGPYEQYF. The CDR3, as DNA: TGTGCCAGCTCACCATTACCGGGGGACGGACCCTACGAGCAGTACTTC.